This record covers a single T cell receptor beta chain. Its antigen is undetermined. This specimen belongs to a study of CD8 T cells in Susac syndrome. Findings of the study overall: TCR sequencing and HLA analysis covered a relatively small number of individuals.

Random hexamers primed reverse transcription of about 0.5 to 1 ug RNA. The CDR3 of TCR beta was amplified by immunoSEQ multiplex PCR across 54 Vbeta and 13 Jbeta. One entry per CDR3 protein results from TCRdb running MiXCR on the immunoSEQ multiplex PCR reads. The table records 100,000 to 150,000 distinct CDR3 sequences, approximately 93% of them present only once. The CDR3 runs 16 residues. V was cut by 4 bases and J by 8 bases, with 21 bases left in between. CDR1 SGHVS and CDR2 FQNEAQ come from the germline V gene. From blood CD8+ and CD4+ T cells, TCR beta sequences were generated. This sequence joins TRBV7-8 and TRBJ1-3; D might be TRBD1 (5 bases). This TCR derives from a human donor with multiple sclerosis. Sequencing was performed on CD8+ T cells from PBMCs. The CDR3 region is CASSSRTGRPVHTIYF. The DNA for the CDR3 is TGTGCCAGCAGCTCCAGGACGGGGCGCCCCGTCCACACCATATATTTT.